The next 29 T cell receptor beta chains were all read from a single sample in a study of immune evolution from preneoplasia to lung adenocarcinoma (dated by TCRdb to about 2021). Libraries were made using the immunoSEQ multiplex PCR assay. Not all clones reach the TCRdb copy of this immuneACCESS table, which keeps in-frame sequences only. Checked studies attribute under half of the gap to unresolved V genes and leave the rest unexplained. Here the sample has over 6,500 clones; about four fifths occur a single time. Jointly, the top ten make up about 2.3% of the sample. Sequencing used FFPE invasive lung adenocarcinoma tissue. The sample's cell subset or site label, in plain terms: frankly invasive lung adenocarcinoma (ADC). Source of these receptors: a person aged 50 to 70 with lung adenocarcinoma.

The table lists this clone with a count of one. The V call is TRBV11-3, the J call TRBJ2-7; D tentatively fits TRBD1 or TRBD2 (5 bases each). The CDR3 covers 14 residues. Germline V gives CDR1 SGHNT, CDR2 YENEEA. Trimming pared 0 bases from V and 6 bases from J, leaving 12 bases between. Here the CDR3 reads CASSLDRSGPEQYF. For the CDR3, the DNA is TGTGCCAGCAGCTTAGATCGTTCGGGACCCGAGCAGTACTTC.

This chain uses TRBV18 with TRBJ2-6, with TRBD2 identical over 9 bases. In germline, CDR1 is KGHSH, CDR2 LQKENI. The CDR3 sequence is 19 residues long. V dropped 3 bases and J dropped 0; count of bases not matched to a gene: 9. CDR3 in amino acids: CASSPRTSATYSGANVLTF. The CDR3 region has the DNA TGTGCCAGCTCACCCCGGACTAGCGCGACTTACTCTGGGGCCAACGTCCTGACTTTC.

The gene calls are TRBV5-1 and TRBJ2-7, with 12 bases that match TRBD2. The V and J ends lost 7 bases and 3 bases, in that order; junction bases with no gene match: 5. The CDR3 is made up of 14 amino acids. Germline assignment: CDR1 SGHRS and CDR2 YFSETQ. CDR3 protein: CASHGLAGSYEQYF. CDR3 sequence (DNA): TGCGCCAGCCATGGACTAGCGGGAAGCTACGAGCAGTACTTC.

This clone is large. The V and J genes are TRBV5-1 and TRBJ2-7; the match to TRBD1 covers 7 bases. CDR3 length: 14 residues. The J segment lost 3 bases and the V segment lost 4 bases, leaving 7 bases of the junction unmatched. Germline CDR1 and CDR2: SGHRS and YFSETQ. CDR3 in DNA: TGCGCCAGCAGCAACAGACGGGACAGCTACGAGCAGTACTTC. Amino acid sequence: CASSNRRDSYEQYF.

J is TRBJ2-1 and V is TRBV2; D uncertain. Trimming removed 1 base from V and 4 bases from J, with 5 bases in between. The CDR3 covers 13 residues. Germline V CDR1 and CDR2: SNHLY, FYNNEI. CDR3 nucleotide sequence: TGTGCCAGCAGTGAAGTTGGGTACAATGAGCAGTTCTTC. Encoded protein: CASSEVGYNEQFF.

This clone was detected a few times. The chain combines TRBV6-1 with TRBJ2-3; the D gene is possibly TRBD2 (5 bases). The CDR3 covers 15 residues. Germline V gives CDR1 MNHNS, CDR2 SASEGT. V gave up 7 bases and J gave up 6 bases, with 20 bases separating them. CDR3 protein: CASIVSGSFSDTQYF. The DNA for the CDR3 is TGTGCCAGCATCGTAAGCGGTTCTTTCTCGGATACGCAGTATTTT.

The chain is built from TRBV9 and TRBJ2-3, with 7 bases aligning to TRBD2. This CDR3 comprises 14 residues. CDR1 is SGDLS, CDR2 YYNGEE, per germline. The J segment lost 6 bases and the V segment lost 4 bases, leaving 8 bases of the junction unmatched. The CDR3 region is CASSPRGEADTQYF. CDR3 DNA sequence: TGTGCCAGCAGCCCCCGGGGGGAGGCCGATACGCAGTATTTT.

The V call is TRBV4-1, the J call TRBJ1-4; possible D gene TRBD1, 6 bases. The CDR3 runs 15 residues. Germline-derived CDR1 and CDR2 are MGHRA and YSYEKL. V dropped 2 bases and J dropped 8 bases, with 15 bases sitting between them. The CDR3 DNA reads as TGCGCCAGCAGCCAATCTCAACAGGGCCACGAAAAACTGTTTTTT. It translates to CASSQSQQGHEKLFF.

This chain joins TRBV5-1 and TRBJ1-4; 8 positions agree with TRBD1. V gave up 2 bases and J gave up 8 bases; unmatched junction bases: 5. Germline V gene data show CDR1 as SGHRS and CDR2 as YFSETQ. The length of the CDR3 is 14 residues. In DNA, the CDR3 is TGCGCCAGCAGCTTCACAGGGGGATCCGAAAAACTGTTTTTT. Encoded protein: CASSFTGGSEKLFF.

This clone has only one observation. The chain carries TRBV5-1 and TRBJ2-2; TRBD1 aligns across 9 bases. The germline gives CDR1 SGHRS, CDR2 YFSETQ. V was pared by 3 bases and J by 7 bases, with 4 bases of the junction left unmatched. The CDR3 has 14 residues. CDR3 sequence (DNA): TGCGCCAGCAGCTCGGGACAGGGACACGGGGAGCTGTTTTTT. As protein: CASSSGQGHGELFF. Filled out from reference TRBV5-1 and TRBJ2-2, the complete variable domain reads KAGVTQTPRYLIKTRGQQVTLSCSPISGHRSVSWYQQTPGQGLQFLFEYFSETQRNKGNFPGRFSGRQFSNSRSEMNVSTLELGDSALYLCASSSGQGHGELFFGEGSRLTVL.

The chain has TRBV4-1 and TRBJ2-5; 8 nucleotides line up with TRBD1. Looked up from germline, CDR1 is MGHRA and CDR2 is YSYEKL. This CDR3 has 14 residues. V trimming: 4 bases; J trimming: 5 bases; junction bases outside the gene matches: 6. The CDR3 nucleotides are TGCGCCAGCAGCCTTGACAGGGGTCAGGAGACCCAGTACTTC. Translation: CASSLDRGQETQYF.

This clone was found once. The chain is built from TRBV5-1 and TRBJ1-2; D is uncertain. Germline assignment: CDR1 SGHRS and CDR2 YFSETQ. V lost 7 bases, J lost 4 bases, and 11 bases lay in between. This CDR3 spans 12 amino acids. The CDR3 nucleotides are TGCGCCAGCCGAAGGGAGGGCTATGGCTACACCTTC. Amino acids: CASRREGYGYTF. Combining the CDR3 with reference TRBV5-1 and TRBJ1-2 gives the whole variable domain KAGVTQTPRYLIKTRGQQVTLSCSPISGHRSVSWYQQTPGQGLQFLFEYFSETQRNKGNFPGRFSGRQFSNSRSEMNVSTLELGDSALYLCASRREGYGYTFGSGTRLTVV.

The J gene is TRBJ2-7, the V gene TRBV5-6; the match to TRBD2 covers 7 bases. V lost 0 bases and J lost 6; bases outside the gene matches: 3. This CDR3 is 13 amino acids long. Germline CDR1 reads SGHDT; CDR2 reads YYEEEE. Here the CDR3 DNA reads TGTGCCAGCAGCTTGGAGGGGAGGGGCGAGCAGTACTTC. As protein: CASSLEGRGEQYF.

The DNA of the CDR3 is TGTGCCAGCAGCGAATACAATGAGCAGTTCTTC. Translated, it gives CASSEYNEQFF. The chain links TRBV7-9 to TRBJ2-1; D not resolved. Germline assignment: CDR1 SEHNR and CDR2 FQNEAQ (reference sequence). The CDR3 totals 11 residues. V lost 5 bases and J lost 4, with 3 bases in between.

The chain is built from TRBV2 and TRBJ2-7; D assignment may be TRBD1 or TRBD2 (5 bases each). Between the trimmed V and J ends, which lost 5 bases and 5 bases, there was a span of 13 bases. The germline V gene encodes CDR1 SNHLY and CDR2 FYNNEI. This CDR3 is 13 amino acids long. CDR3 sequence: CASSPMLGDEQYF. The CDR3, as DNA: TGTGCCAGCAGTCCCATGCTGGGGGACGAGCAGTACTTC.

The genes are TRBV5-1 and TRBJ2-1; 11 bases are a match to TRBD1. V lost 5 bases and J lost 5; bases outside the gene matches: 6. Per germline, CDR1 SGHRS and CDR2 YFSETQ. This CDR3 contains 15 residues. Here the CDR3 reads CASSRTGGAHNEQFF. The CDR3 DNA reads TGCGCCAGCAGTCGGACAGGGGGCGCCCACAATGAGCAGTTCTTC.

The rearrangement uses TRBV10-2 and TRBJ2-5; 12 bases are a match to TRBD2. The CDR3 length is 16 residues. CDR1 is WSHSY and CDR2 is SAAADI in the germline V gene. The ends lost 1 base at V and 3 bases at J; junction bases unmatched: 3. The chain's CDR3 is CASSEWSSGGEETQYF. The CDR3 nucleotides read TGCGCCAGCAGTGAGTGGTCTAGCGGGGGGGAAGAGACCCAGTACTTC.

The J gene is TRBJ2-5, the V gene TRBV7-6, with 8 positions matching TRBD1. The CDR3 loop spans 15 amino acids. In germline, CDR1 is SGHVS, CDR2 FNYEAQ. The J segment lost 5 bases and the V segment lost 1 base, leaving 6 bases of the junction unmatched. The CDR3 DNA reads TGTGCCAGCAGCTTAGGGTCAGGGGGCTTGGAGACCCAGTACTTC. Residues: CASSLGSGGLETQYF.

This clone was seen only once. The chain uses TRBV6-5 and TRBJ2-5; TRBD1 might be the D (6 bases). The CDR3 length is 14 residues. V was shortened by 6 bases and J by 2 bases, with 13 bases between the two germline ends. Germline V CDR1 and CDR2: MNHEY, SVGAGI. The CDR3, as DNA: TGTGCCAGCAGCCAAGTGGGGACACAAGAGACCCAGTACTTC. Amino acids: CASSQVGTQETQYF.

The chain combines TRBV10-3 with TRBJ2-2; weak D call: TRBD1 (5 bases). V was cut by 6 bases and J by 3 bases, with 14 bases left in between. The V gene's germline CDR1 is ENHRY and CDR2 SYGVKD. The CDR3 loop spans 15 amino acids. The DNA for the CDR3 is TGTGCCATCAGCCAGGGCCTAGGGCACACCGGGGAGCTGTTTTTT. Translation gives CAISQGLGHTGELFF.

Only one count was recorded for this clone. The chain joins TRBV5-1 to TRBJ2-1; possible D gene TRBD2, 5 bases. The CDR3 is made up of 15 amino acids. CDR1 and CDR2 from the germline V gene are SGHRS and YFSETQ. V dropped 3 bases and J dropped 8 bases, with 18 bases sitting between them. CDR3 DNA sequence: TGCGCCAGCAGCTCAGGACTCGTGGGCCGCTATGAGCAGTTCTTC. It codes for CASSSGLVGRYEQFF.

The chain employs TRBV5-1 and TRBJ1-3; D is possibly TRBD1 (5 bases). CDR3 length: 18 residues. Germline V gives CDR1 SGHRS, CDR2 YFSETQ. The V end lost 0 bases, the J end lost 0 bases, and 16 bases lay between the germline ends. CDR3 in DNA: TGCGCCAGCAGCTTGGCCCCGGGACGGCAGCACTCTGGAAACACCATATATTTT. Its translation is CASSLAPGRQHSGNTIYF.

The chain uses TRBV14 and TRBJ2-2, with D perhaps matching TRBD1 or TRBD2 (6 bases each). This CDR3 spans 17 amino acids. The V and J ends lost 2 bases and 3 bases respectively, with 16 bases between them. Germline-derived CDR1 and CDR2 are SGHDN and FVKESK. The CDR3 DNA reads as TGTGCCAGCAGCCAATTCGCTTCGGGGGCCTACACCGGGGAGCTGTTTTTT. Translation gives CASSQFASGAYTGELFF.

The chain carries TRBV13 and TRBJ2-1; TRBD1 might be the D (5 bases). The CDR3 contains 13 residues. The germline V gene has CDR1 PRHDT and CDR2 FYEKMQ (reference sequence). Trimming removed 5 bases from V and 7 bases from J, with 12 bases in between. CDR3 in amino acids: CASSEQGDNEQFF. The CDR3 nucleotides read TGTGCCAGCAGCGAGCAGGGTGATAATGAGCAGTTCTTC.

The J gene is TRBJ2-2, the V gene TRBV28; TRBD2 agrees at 7 bases. The CDR3 spans 14 residues. Trimming took 6 bases from V and 0 from J; bases not matched to a gene: 1. Per germline, CDR1 MDHEN and CDR2 SYDVKM. CDR3 in DNA: TGTGCCAGCAGAGCGGGACCGAACACCGGGGAGCTGTTTTTT. This gives the protein CASRAGPNTGELFF.

This chain links TRBV19 with TRBJ2-7; 8 positions agree with TRBD2. Germline loops: CDR1 LNHDA, CDR2 SQIVND (reference sequence). The CDR3 spans 15 residues. Trimming at V came to 6 bases and at J to 5 bases, leaving 12 bases not matched to a gene. CDR3 amino acids: CASRRNPGGADEQYF. The CDR3 DNA follows: TGTGCCAGTAGACGAAACCCGGGGGGGGCCGACGAGCAGTACTTC.

The genes are TRBV5-1 and TRBJ1-2; D gene uncertain. Germline assignment: CDR1 SGHRS and CDR2 YFSETQ. Trimming took 4 bases from V and 6 from J, leaving 16 bases between them. This CDR3 is 14 amino acids long. This CDR3 reads CASSRGEEGNGYTF. The CDR3 DNA reads as TGCGCCAGCAGCCGCGGGGAGGAAGGGAATGGCTACACCTTC.

This chain uses TRBV9 with TRBJ2-1; 11 bases line up with TRBD2. This CDR3 region has 16 residues. Germline V gives CDR1 SGDLS, CDR2 YYNGEE. The V gene end was trimmed by 3 bases and the J gene end by 6 bases; junction bases not matched to a gene: 8. CDR3 coding DNA: TGTGCCAGCAGCGCCATCACTAGCGGGAGTCGCAATGAGCAGTTCTTC. It codes for CASSAITSGSRNEQFF.

There are a few counts of this clone. The genes are TRBV6-6 and TRBJ2-7; TRBD2 might be the D (5 bases). This CDR3 region has 12 residues. Trimming took 2 bases from V and 4 from J, leaving 6 bases between them. Germline assignment: CDR1 MNHNY and CDR2 SVGAGI (reference sequence). This CDR3 reads CASSYAGYEQYF. The CDR3 DNA reads TGTGCCAGCAGTTACGCGGGTTACGAGCAGTACTTC.